Ten or more counts support the clone carrying this T cell receptor (beta chain). Time point reported: after trial treatment. Treatment noted: LDRT plus nivolumab, ipilimumab, low-dose cyclophosphamide and aspirin (RACIN trial). The record originates from a study of low-dose radiotherapy and immunotherapy resistance in tumors. Study-level background: Cohort 1 patients were irradiated with 0.5 Gy fractions every 2 weeks to 6.5 Gy total. Across 26 weeks, 13 Gy in total went to Cohort 2, delivered as 1 Gy per fraction every two weeks.

Germline CDR1 is SGHVS and CDR2 is FQNEAQ. This CDR3 is built from 14 residues. The V gene lost 2 bases and the J gene lost 4 bases, with 11 bases spanning the gap. Primers used for first-strand cDNA, a TRAV- and TRBV-specific set, covered both alpha and beta chains. TCR amplification involved 20 PCR cycles with a constant-region primer and V-primer adapter. TCRdb re-called the reads with MiXCR, one entry per CDR3 protein. The table shows tens of thousands of distinct CDR3 sequences, with 20% to 25% occurring only once. Specimen: PBMCs, collected after low-dose radiotherapy plus immunotherapy. V gene TRBV7-8 combines with J gene TRBJ2-5; the D gene is possibly TRBD2 (7 bases). The TCR comes from a female donor with ovarian cancer. The CDR3 loop reads CASSLLAGAETQYF. In nucleotides, the CDR3 is TGTGCCAGCAGCTTATTGGCGGGGGCAGAGACCCAGTACTTC.